This TCR beta chain was recovered during a study of blood T cells in healthy people across ages. V was cut by 2 bases and J by 4 bases, with 12 bases left in between. CDR1 is MNHEY and CDR2 is SMNVEV in the germline V gene (reference sequence). The CDR3 covers 14 residues. This clonotype was recorded once. Its antigen is not known. It was with a sample-barcoded 5' primer and a J-beta primer mix that a second PCR of about 6 to 12 cycles was run. Each sample provided no less than 2.5 million CDR3-containing paired-end reads. TCRdb re-derived calls from the 5' RACE reads in MiXCR, one entry per CDR3 protein. Here the sample spans around 800,000 distinct CDR3 sequences, 62% being singletons. Study-wide results and limits: A roughly linear age-dependent decrease characterized TCR beta diversity per million T cells. The percentage of naive T cells correlated strongly with TCR beta diversity.

The chain links TRBV27 to TRBJ2-7; a weak D match, TRBD1 (6 bases). The sequenced material came from blood. The receptor comes from a man between 25 and 39 years old in good health. CDR3 residues: CASSLMGARYEQYF. The CDR3 DNA reads TGTGCCAGCAGTTTAATGGGGGCTCGATACGAGCAGTACTTC.